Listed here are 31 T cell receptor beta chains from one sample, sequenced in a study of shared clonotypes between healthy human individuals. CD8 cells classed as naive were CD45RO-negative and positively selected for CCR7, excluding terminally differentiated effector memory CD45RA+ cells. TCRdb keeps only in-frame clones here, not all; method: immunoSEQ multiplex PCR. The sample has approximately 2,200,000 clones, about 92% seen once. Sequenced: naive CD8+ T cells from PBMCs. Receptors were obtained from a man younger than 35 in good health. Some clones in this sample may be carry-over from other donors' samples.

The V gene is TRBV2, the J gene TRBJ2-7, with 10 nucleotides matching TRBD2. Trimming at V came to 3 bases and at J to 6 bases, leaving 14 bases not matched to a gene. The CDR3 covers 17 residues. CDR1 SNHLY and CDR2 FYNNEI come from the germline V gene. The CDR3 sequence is CASSERSSGSNLGEQYF. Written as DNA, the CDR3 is TGTGCCAGCAGTGAGAGATCTAGCGGGAGTAATTTGGGCGAGCAGTACTTC.

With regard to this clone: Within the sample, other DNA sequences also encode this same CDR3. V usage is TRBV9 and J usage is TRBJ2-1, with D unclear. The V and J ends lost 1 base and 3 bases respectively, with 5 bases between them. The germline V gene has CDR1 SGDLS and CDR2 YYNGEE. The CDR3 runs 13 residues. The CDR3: CASSVTVYNEQFF. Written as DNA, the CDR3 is TGTGCCAGCAGCGTAACCGTCTACAATGAGCAGTTCTTC.

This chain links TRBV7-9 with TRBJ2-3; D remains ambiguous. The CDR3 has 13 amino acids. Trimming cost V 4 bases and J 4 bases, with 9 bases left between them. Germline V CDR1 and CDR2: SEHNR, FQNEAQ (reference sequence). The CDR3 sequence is CASSSLGSDTQYF. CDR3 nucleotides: TGTGCCAGCAGCTCCCTGGGCTCAGATACGCAGTATTTT.

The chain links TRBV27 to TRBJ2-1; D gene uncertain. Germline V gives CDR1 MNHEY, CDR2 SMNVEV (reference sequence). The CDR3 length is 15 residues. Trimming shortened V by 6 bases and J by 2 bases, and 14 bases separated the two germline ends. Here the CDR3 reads CASSRASLPYNEQFF. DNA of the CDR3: TGTGCCAGCAGCCGGGCGAGTCTCCCCTACAATGAGCAGTTCTTC.

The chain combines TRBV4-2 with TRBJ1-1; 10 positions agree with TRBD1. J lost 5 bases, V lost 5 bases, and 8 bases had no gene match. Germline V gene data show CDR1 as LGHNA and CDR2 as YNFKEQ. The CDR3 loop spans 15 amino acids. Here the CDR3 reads CASSYDRGQNTEAFF. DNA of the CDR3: TGTGCCAGCAGCTACGACAGGGGGCAGAATACTGAAGCTTTCTTT.

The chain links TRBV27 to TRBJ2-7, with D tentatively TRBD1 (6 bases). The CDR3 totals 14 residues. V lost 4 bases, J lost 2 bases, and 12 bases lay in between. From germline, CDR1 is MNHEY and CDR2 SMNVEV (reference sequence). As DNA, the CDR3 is TGTGCCAGCAGTTCCTCCCAGGGGCCCTACGAGCAGTACTTC. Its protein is CASSSSQGPYEQYF.

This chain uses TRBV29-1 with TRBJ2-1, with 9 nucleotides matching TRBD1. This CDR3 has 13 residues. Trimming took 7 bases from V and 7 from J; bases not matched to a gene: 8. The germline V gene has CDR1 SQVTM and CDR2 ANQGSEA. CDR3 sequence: CSGRDRVRNEQFF. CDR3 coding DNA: TGCAGCGGCCGGGACAGGGTCCGTAATGAGCAGTTCTTC.

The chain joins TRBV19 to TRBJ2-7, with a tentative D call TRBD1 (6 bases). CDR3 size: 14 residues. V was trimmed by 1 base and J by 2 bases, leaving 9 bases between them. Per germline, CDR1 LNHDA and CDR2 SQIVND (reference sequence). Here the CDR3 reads CASSIGTATYEQYF. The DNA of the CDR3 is TGTGCCAGTAGTATAGGGACAGCAACCTACGAGCAGTACTTC.

The CDR3 protein is CASSLFDGVPDTQYF. The CDR3 DNA reads TGTGCCAGCAGTTTATTTGATGGTGTGCCAGATACGCAGTATTTT. The genes are TRBV28 and TRBJ2-3; D gene unclear. From germline, CDR1 is MDHEN and CDR2 SYDVKM. V lost 1 base and J lost 4, with 12 bases in between. CDR3 size: 15 residues.

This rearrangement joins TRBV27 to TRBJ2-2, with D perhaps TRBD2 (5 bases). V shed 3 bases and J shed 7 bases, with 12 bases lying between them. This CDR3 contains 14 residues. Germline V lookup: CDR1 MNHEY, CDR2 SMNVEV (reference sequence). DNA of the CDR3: TGTGCCAGCAGTTTCCGACTAAGAGGCGGGGAGCTGTTTTTT. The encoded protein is CASSFRLRGGELFF.

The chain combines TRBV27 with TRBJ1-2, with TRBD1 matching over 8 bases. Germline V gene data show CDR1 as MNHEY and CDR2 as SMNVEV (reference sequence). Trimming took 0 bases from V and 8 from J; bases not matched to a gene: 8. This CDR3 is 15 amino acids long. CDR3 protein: CASSLSVTGAEGYTF. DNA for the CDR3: TGTGCCAGCAGTTTATCCGTGACAGGGGCAGAGGGCTACACCTTC.

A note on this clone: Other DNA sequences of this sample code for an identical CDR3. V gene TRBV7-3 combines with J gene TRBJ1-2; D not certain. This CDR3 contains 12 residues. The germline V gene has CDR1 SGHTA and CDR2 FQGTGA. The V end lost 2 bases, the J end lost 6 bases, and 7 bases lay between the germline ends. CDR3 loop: CASSLGGDGYTF. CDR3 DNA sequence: TGTGCCAGCAGCTTAGGTGGGGATGGCTACACCTTC.

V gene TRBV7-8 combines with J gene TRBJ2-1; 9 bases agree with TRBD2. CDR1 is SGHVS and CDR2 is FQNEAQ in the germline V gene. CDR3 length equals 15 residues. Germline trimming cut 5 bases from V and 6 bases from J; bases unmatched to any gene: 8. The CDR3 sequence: CASSVGLATVNEQFF. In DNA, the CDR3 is TGTGCCAGCAGCGTAGGACTAGCGACGGTCAATGAGCAGTTCTTC. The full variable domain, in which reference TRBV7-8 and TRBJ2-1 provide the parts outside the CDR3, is GAGVSQSPRYKVAKRGQDVALRCDPISGHVSLFWYQQALGQGPEFLTYFQNEAQLDKSGLPSDRFFAERPEGSVSTLKIQRTQQEDSAVYLCASSVGLATVNEQFFGPGTRLTVL.

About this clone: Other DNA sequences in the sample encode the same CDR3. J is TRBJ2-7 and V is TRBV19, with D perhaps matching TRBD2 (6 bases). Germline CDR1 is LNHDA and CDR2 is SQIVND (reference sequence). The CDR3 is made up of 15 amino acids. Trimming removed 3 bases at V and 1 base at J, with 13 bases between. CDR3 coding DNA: TGTGCCAGTAGTATTCGGGACTCCCCGTCCTACGAGCAGTACTTC. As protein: CASSIRDSPSYEQYF.

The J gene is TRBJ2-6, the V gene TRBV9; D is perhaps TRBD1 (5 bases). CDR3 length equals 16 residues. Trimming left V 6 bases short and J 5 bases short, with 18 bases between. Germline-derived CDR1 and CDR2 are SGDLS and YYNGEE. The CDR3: CASTQGWGAWANVLTF. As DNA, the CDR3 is TGTGCCAGCACTCAAGGGTGGGGCGCCTGGGCCAACGTCCTGACTTTC.

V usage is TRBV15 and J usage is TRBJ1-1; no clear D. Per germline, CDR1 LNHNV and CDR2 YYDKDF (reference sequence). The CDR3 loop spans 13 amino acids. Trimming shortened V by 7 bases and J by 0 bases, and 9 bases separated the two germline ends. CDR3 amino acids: CATTGPLNTEAFF. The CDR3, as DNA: TGTGCCACCACAGGCCCACTGAACACTGAAGCTTTCTTT.

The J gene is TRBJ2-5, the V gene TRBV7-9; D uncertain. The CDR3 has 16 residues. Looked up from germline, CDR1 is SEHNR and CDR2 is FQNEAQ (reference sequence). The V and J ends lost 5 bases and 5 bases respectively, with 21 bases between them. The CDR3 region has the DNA TGTGCCAGCAGCCGAGAGGCGGATCTCTCCTGGGAGACCCAGTACTTC. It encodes CASSREADLSWETQYF. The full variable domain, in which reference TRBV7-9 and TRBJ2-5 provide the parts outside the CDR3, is DTGVSQNPRHKITKRGQNVTFRCDPISEHNRLYWYRQTLGQGPEFLTYFQNEAQLEKSRLLSDRFSAERPKGSFSTLEIQRTEQGDSAMYLCASSREADLSWETQYFGPGTRLLVL.

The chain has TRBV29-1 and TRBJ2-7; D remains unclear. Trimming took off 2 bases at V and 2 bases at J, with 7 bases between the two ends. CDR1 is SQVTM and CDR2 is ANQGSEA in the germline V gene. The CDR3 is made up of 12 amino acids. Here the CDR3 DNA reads TGCAGCGTTGAAATCACCCCCTACGAGCAGTACTTC. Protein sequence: CSVEITPYEQYF.

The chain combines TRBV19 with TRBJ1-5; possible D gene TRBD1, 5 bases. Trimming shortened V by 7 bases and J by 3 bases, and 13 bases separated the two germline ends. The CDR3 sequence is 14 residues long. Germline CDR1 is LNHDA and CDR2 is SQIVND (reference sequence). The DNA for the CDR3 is TGTGCCAGTACGGGCAGGGAGGTCAATCAGCCCCAGCATTTT. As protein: CASTGREVNQPQHF.

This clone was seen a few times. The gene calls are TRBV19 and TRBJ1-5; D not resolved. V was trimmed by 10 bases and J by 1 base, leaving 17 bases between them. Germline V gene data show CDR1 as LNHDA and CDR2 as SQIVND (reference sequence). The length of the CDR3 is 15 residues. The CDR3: CATTTSPWSNQPQHF. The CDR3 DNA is TGTGCCACCACAACTTCACCCTGGAGCAATCAGCCCCAGCATTTT.

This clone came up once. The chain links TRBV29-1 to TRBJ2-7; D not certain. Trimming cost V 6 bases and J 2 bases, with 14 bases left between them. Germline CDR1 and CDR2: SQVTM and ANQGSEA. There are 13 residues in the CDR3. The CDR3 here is CSVYTGGAYEQYF. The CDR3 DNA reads TGCAGCGTGTACACGGGCGGAGCCTACGAGCAGTACTTC.

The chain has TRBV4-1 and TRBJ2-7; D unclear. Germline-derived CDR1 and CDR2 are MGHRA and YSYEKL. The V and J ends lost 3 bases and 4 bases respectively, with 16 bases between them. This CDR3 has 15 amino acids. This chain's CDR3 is CASSHSTGLGYEQYF. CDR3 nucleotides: TGCGCCAGCAGCCACAGCACCGGCTTGGGGTACGAGCAGTACTTC.

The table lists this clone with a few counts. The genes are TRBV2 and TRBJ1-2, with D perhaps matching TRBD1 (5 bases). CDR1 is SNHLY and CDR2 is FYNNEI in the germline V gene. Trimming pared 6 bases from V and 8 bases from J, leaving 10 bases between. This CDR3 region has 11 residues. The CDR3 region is CASRGGVGYTF. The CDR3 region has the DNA TGTGCCAGCAGGGGGGGAGTCGGCTACACCTTC.

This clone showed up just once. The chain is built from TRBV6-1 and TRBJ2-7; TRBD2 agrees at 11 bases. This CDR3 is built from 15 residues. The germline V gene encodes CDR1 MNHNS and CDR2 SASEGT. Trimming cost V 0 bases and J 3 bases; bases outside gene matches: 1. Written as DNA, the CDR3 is TGTGCCAGCAGTGAAGCGGGGACTAGCGGCTACGAGCAGTACTTC. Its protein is CASSEAGTSGYEQYF.

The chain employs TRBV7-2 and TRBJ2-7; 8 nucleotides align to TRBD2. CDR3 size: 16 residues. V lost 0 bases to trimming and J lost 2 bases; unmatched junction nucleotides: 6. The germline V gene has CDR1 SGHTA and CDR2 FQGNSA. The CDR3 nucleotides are TGTGCCAGCAGCTTAGCGGGCGGGAGGCTCCCCTACGAGCAGTACTTC. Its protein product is CASSLAGGRLPYEQYF.

The CDR3 DNA sequence: TGTGCCAGTAGTATTACCATAAGGTACGAGCAGTACTTC. This translates into CASSITIRYEQYF. This chain connects TRBV19 to TRBJ2-7, with unresolved D. Deletions cut 3 bases from V and 4 bases from J, with 10 bases between. This CDR3 has 13 residues. Germline CDR1 reads LNHDA; CDR2 reads SQIVND (reference sequence). The variable domain in full, completed from reference TRBV19 and TRBJ2-7, reads DGGITQSPKYLFRKEGQNVTLSCEQNLNHDAMYWYRQDPGQGLRLIYYSQIVNDFQKGDIAEGYSVSREKKESFPLTVTSAQKNPTAFYLCASSITIRYEQYFGPGTRLTVT.

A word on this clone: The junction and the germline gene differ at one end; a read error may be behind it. CDR3: CASSVAQSEANVLTF. CDR3 sequence (DNA): TGTGCCAGCAGCGTAGCCCAATCTGAGGCCAACGTCCTGACTTTC. The rearrangement uses TRBV9 and TRBJ2-6; D is ambiguous. The CDR3 runs to 15 residues. Germline V gene data show CDR1 as SGDLS and CDR2 as YYNGEE. Supplemented by reference TRBV9 and TRBJ2-6, the full variable domain reads DSGVTQTPKHLITATGQRVTLRCSPRSGDLSVYWYQQSLDQGLQFLIQYYNGEERAKGNILERFSAQQFPDLHSELNLSSLELGDSALYFCASSVAQSEANVLTFGAGSRLTVL.

The DNA for the CDR3 is TGTGCCAGCAGTGATGGGACTAGCTTCGGGGTCGAGCAGTACTTC. Encoded protein: CASSDGTSFGVEQYF. The chain carries TRBV2 and TRBJ2-7; 9 bases fit TRBD2. Germline CDR1 SNHLY, CDR2 FYNNEI. The CDR3 sequence is 15 residues long. V was pared by 3 bases and J by 6 bases, with 9 bases of the junction left unmatched.

The CDR3 DNA is TGTGCCAGCAGTTTAACCCTAGCGGGCAAGTACGAGCAGTACTTC. Residues: CASSLTLAGKYEQYF. V usage is TRBV27 and J usage is TRBJ2-7; 8 nucleotides align to TRBD2. The germline CDR1 and CDR2 sequences are MNHEY and SMNVEV (reference sequence). CDR3 length: 15 amino acids. V dropped 2 bases and J dropped 4; count of bases not matched to a gene: 7.

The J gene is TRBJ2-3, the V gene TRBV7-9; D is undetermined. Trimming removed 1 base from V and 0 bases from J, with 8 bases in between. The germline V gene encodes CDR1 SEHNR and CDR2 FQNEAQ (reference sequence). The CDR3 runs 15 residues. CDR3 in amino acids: CASSLGSSSTDTQYF. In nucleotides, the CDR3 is TGTGCCAGCAGCTTAGGGTCCAGTAGCACAGATACGCAGTATTTT.

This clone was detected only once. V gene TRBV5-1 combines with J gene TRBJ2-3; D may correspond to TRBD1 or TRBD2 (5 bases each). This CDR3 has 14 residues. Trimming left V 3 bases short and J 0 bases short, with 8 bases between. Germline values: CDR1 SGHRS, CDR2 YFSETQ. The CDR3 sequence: CASSWDGSTDTQYF. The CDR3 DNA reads TGCGCCAGCAGCTGGGACGGTAGCACAGATACGCAGTATTTT.